The present entry profiles one TCR beta chain with its context. What it binds is unknown. Germline V gene lookup returns CDR1 SGHDN and CDR2 FVKESK. Trimming took 5 bases from V and 0 from J, leaving 20 bases between them. This CDR3 spans 18 amino acids. This sample is part of a study of OX40 agonist ivuxolimab in advanced cancers. Study context: Patients received ivuxolimab, an intravenous treatment, every 2 weeks at 0.01 to 10 mg/kg. Three patients showed partial responses: one hepatocellular carcinoma and two cutaneous melanoma cases.

Generated by immunoSEQ multiplex PCR, the TCRdb table keeps only in-frame clones and is missing some. The data contain more than 70,000 clones, about 90% of them singletons. Study findings and constraints: CD4+ and CD8+ blood T cells expanded clonally by week 6 at 0.1 to 3.0 mg/kg.

This rearrangement joins TRBV14 to TRBJ1-3; D gene unclear. The receptor comes from an adult with an advanced solid tumor such as melanoma, head and neck, liver or kidney cancer. Source: CD4+ or CD8+ T cells sorted from blood, taken in a trial of the OX40 agonist ivuxolimab. The CDR3 bases are TGTGCCAGCAGCTACGGTGGAAATGTGGGATTCTCTGGAAACACCATATATTTT. Protein sequence: CASSYGGNVGFSGNTIYF.